This entry features one T cell receptor beta chain sequence. The antigen remains unidentified. This specimen comes from a study of Ad26.COV2.S vaccination and SARS-CoV-2 variants. Study-level background: Ad26.COV2.S was injected intramuscularly once or twice, 56 days apart. Study-wide points: People who got the vaccine or the placebo had similar non-spike TCR breadth.

This table comes from immunoSEQ multiplex PCR, and its TCRdb copy is limited to in-frame clones, with some not included. The sample contains some 320,000 clones, about 82% of which appear only once. Treatment here: about 20 received Ad26.COV2.S at low or high dose, single or two shots; several received placebo; per-sample allocation not given. The samples were gathered on day 63 after the first injection of vaccine or placebo. Immunization relied on an Ad26 vector, which expressed Wuhan-strain SARS-CoV-2 spike. J gave up 3 bases and V 0 bases, and 7 bases lay outside the gene matches. The CDR3 has 17 residues. Germline CDR1 WNHNN, CDR2 SYGVQD (reference sequence).

This receptor was taken from a person between 18 and 65 years old who received the Ad26.COV2.S COVID-19 vaccine or a placebo. The gene calls are TRBV10-1 and TRBJ2-2; 7 bases map to TRBD1. The source material was peripheral blood, sampled in a trial of Ad26.COV2.S vaccine versus placebo. The CDR3 DNA follows: TGCGCCAGCAGTGAGTCCCGACAGGGTTCGGACACCGGGGAGCTGTTTTTT. Its protein product is CASSESRQGSDTGELFF.